This record concerns one T cell receptor (beta chain) sequence. The sample comes from a study of OX40 agonist ivuxolimab in advanced cancers. Overall study context: Administration of intravenous ivuxolimab to patients occurred every 2 weeks at 0.01 to 10 mg/kg. A partial response was reached by three patients: one with hepatocellular carcinoma and two with cutaneous melanoma.

V was clipped by 0 bases and J by 15 bases; unmatched bases: 3. The length of the CDR3 is 12 residues. Germline CDR1 and CDR2: ENHRY and SYGVKD. Profiling relied on immunoSEQ multiplex PCR, and the TCRdb table lists in-frame clones only, not all of them. The table has about 90,000 clones, more than 75% seen once. The clonotype originates from an adult with an advanced solid tumor such as melanoma, head and neck, liver or kidney cancer. The V call is TRBV10-3, the J call TRBJ2-1; 9 bases align to TRBD2. This specimen consisted of CD4+ or CD8+ T cells sorted from blood, obtained in a trial of the OX40 agonist ivuxolimab. The CDR3 DNA is TGTGCCATCAGTGAGTCTTTAGCGGGAGTGTTCTTC. It yields the protein CAISESLAGVFF.